The clone carrying this T cell receptor beta chain has a count of ten or more. Its target is not known. Breast cancer patients provided tissue from their axillary draining lymph nodes. The length of the CDR3 is 17 residues. Trimming pared 3 bases from V and 0 bases from J, leaving 14 bases between. From germline, CDR1 is SEHNR and CDR2 FQNEAQ (reference sequence). The record originates from a study of breast tumors, draining lymph nodes, adjacent tissues. TCRdb passed the multiplex PCR reads through MiXCR, listing each CDR3 protein once. The data contain about 230,000 distinct CDR3 sequences, roughly 32% of them singletons. Study-level results: That most tumor T cells come from lymph nodes remained unproven. Compared with lymph nodes, tumors were less diverse; compared with nontumor tissue, more. Luminal-like breast cancer showed significantly greater tumor-nontumor repertoire similarity than basal-like breast cancer did. Most tumor T cells seemingly derive from lymph node, then expand in tumor.

The TCR originated in a female donor with breast cancer. Some clones in this sample may be carry-over from other donors' samples. Sequencing used axillary lymph node tissue. The chain is built from TRBV7-9 and TRBJ2-2; D not certain. The CDR3 coding sequence is TGTGCCAGCAGCTTCCTACTCCGTACTTCGAACACCGGGGAGCTGTTTTTT. Amino acid sequence: CASSFLLRTSNTGELFF.